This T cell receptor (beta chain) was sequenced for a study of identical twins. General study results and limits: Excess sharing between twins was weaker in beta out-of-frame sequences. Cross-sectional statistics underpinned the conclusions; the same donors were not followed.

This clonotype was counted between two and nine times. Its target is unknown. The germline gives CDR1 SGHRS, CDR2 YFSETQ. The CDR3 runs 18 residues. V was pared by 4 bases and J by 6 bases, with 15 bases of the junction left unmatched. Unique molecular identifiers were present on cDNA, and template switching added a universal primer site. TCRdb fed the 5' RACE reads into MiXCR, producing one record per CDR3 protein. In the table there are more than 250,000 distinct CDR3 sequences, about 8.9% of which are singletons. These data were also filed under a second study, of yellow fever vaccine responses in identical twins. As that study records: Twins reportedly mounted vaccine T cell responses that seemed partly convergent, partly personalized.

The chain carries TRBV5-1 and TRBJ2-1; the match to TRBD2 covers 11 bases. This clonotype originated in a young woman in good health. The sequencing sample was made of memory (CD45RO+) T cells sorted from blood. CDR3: CASSPTLLAGGRSNEQFF. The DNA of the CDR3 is TGCGCCAGCAGCCCCACCCTTCTAGCGGGGGGCCGGAGCAATGAGCAGTTCTTC.